This TCR beta chain was identified in a study of patients and donors after allogeneic stem cell transplantation. One entry per CDR3 protein, called by TCRdb with MiXCR from the RT-PCR reads. The sample carries about 74,000 distinct CDR3 sequences, approximately 25% recorded once. The CDR3 runs 14 residues. V shed 1 base and J shed 0 bases, with 6 bases lying between them. The chain is built from TRBV12-3 or TRBV12-4 and TRBJ2-5, with D uncertain. This receptor was taken from a human donor who was either an allogeneic HSCT recipient or a stem cell or donor lymphocyte infusion donor (not recorded which). It is not recorded whose cells these are; they may come from a transplant donor. The material sequenced was blood, either unsorted or a sorted T cell fraction (not recorded which). CDR3 bases: TGTGCCAGCAGTTTAGTCAGTAACCAAGAGACCCAGTACTTC. It codes for CASSLVSNQETQYF.